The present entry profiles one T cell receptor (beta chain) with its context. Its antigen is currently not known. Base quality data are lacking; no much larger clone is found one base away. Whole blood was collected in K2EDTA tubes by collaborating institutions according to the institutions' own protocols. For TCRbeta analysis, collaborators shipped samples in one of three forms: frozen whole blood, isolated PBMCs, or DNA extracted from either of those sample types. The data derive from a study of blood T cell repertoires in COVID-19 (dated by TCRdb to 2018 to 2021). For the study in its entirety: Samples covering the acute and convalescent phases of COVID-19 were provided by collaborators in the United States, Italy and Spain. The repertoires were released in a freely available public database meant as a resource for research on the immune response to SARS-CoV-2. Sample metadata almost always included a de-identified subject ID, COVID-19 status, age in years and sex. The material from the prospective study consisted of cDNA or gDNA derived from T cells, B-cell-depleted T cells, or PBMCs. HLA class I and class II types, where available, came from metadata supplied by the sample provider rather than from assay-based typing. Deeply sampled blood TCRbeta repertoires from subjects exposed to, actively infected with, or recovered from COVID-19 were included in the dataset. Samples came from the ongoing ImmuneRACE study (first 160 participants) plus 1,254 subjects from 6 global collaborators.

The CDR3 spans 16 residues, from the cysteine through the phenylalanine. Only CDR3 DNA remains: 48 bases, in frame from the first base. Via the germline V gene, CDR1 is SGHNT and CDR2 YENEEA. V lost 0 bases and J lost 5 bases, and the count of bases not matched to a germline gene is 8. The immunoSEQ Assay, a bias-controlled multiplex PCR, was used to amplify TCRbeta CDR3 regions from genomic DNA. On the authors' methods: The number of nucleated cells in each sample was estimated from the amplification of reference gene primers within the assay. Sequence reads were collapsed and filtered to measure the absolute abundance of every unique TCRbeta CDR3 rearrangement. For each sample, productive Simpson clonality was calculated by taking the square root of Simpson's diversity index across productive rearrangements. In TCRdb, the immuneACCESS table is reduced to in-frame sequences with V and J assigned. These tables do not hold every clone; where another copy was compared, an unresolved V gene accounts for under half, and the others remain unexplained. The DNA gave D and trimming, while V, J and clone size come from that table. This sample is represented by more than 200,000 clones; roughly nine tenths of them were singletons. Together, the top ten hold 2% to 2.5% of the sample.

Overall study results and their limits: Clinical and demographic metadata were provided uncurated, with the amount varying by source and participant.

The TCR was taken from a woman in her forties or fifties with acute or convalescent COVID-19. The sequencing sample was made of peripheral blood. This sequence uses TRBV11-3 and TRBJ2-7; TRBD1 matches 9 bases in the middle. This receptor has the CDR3 CASSLDPGDRAHEQYF. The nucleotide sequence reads TGTGCCAGCAGCTTAGATCCTGGGGACAGGGCCCACGAGCAGTACTTC. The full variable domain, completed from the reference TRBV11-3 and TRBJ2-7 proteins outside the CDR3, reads EAGVVQSPRYKIIEKKQPVAFWCNPISGHNTLYWYLQNLGQGPELLIRYENEEAVDDSQLPKDRFSAERLKGVDSTLKIQPAELGDSAVYLCASSLDPGDRAHEQYFGPGTRLTVT.